The 29 T cell receptor beta chains below were found in one sample sequenced in a study of blood T cell repertoires in COVID-19. Generated by immunoSEQ multiplex PCR, the TCRdb table keeps only in-frame clones and is missing some. The data show 200,000 to 250,000 clones, 85% to 90% seen once. The specimen sequenced was peripheral blood. These receptors all come from a man between 18 and 35 years old with active or convalescent COVID-19.

The chain uses TRBV11-2 and TRBJ1-3; TRBD1 is a possible D gene (5 bases). Trimming pared 7 bases from V and 2 bases from J, leaving 12 bases between. The CDR3 has 14 amino acids. Germline CDR1 is SGHAT and CDR2 is FQNNGV. In DNA, the CDR3 is TGTGCCAGCACCCCCCTGGGGCCTGGAAACACCATATATTTT. The encoded protein is CASTPLGPGNTIYF.

As to this clone: The same CDR3 can be traced to other DNA sequences in this sample. V is TRBV19 and J is TRBJ2-7; no definite D call. V shed 4 bases and J shed 3 bases, with 4 bases lying between them. Germline loops: CDR1 LNHDA, CDR2 SQIVND (reference sequence). This CDR3 comprises 11 residues. The CDR3 protein is CASSNSYEQYF. The CDR3 nucleotides are TGTGCCAGTAGTAATAGCTACGAGCAGTACTTC.

The chain recombines TRBV7-3 with TRBJ2-1; TRBD2 matches 9 bases. V was pared by 0 bases and J by 10 bases, with 4 bases of the junction left unmatched. Germline V gene sequence: CDR1 SGHTA, CDR2 FQGTGA. CDR3 length: 14 amino acids. CDR3 nucleotides: TGTGCCAGCAGCTTAACAAGCGGGGGGCGGGAGCAGTTCTTC. Amino acids: CASSLTSGGREQFF.

V and J are TRBV27 and TRBJ2-1, with 10 bases identical to TRBD1. Germline loops: CDR1 MNHEY, CDR2 SMNVEV (reference sequence). The V and J ends lost 6 bases and 8 bases, in that order; junction bases with no gene match: 10. The CDR3 is 15 residues long. The CDR3 DNA sequence: TGTGCCAGCAGCTTGAGTCGGGACAGGGGTCATGAGCAGTTCTTC. This gives the protein CASSLSRDRGHEQFF.

The chain has TRBV29-1 and TRBJ1-2; weak D call: TRBD1 (5 bases). Germline V gene data show CDR1 as SQVTM and CDR2 as ANQGSEA. V was trimmed by 4 bases and J by 4 bases, leaving 10 bases between them. The CDR3 runs 12 residues. As DNA, the CDR3 is TGCAGCGTTGGGGGCGGGATCTATGGCTACACCTTC. Its protein is CSVGGGIYGYTF.

The chain combines TRBV15 with TRBJ1-1, with D possibly TRBD1 on 5 matching bases. The CDR3 is 16 residues long. CDR1 and CDR2 from the germline V gene are LNHNV and YYDKDF (reference sequence). V was cut by 3 bases and J by 4 bases, with 18 bases left in between. In nucleotides, the CDR3 is TGTGCCACCAGCAGGACTCTCGGGGGTAGGGGCACTGAAGCTTTCTTT. This gives the protein CATSRTLGGRGTEAFF. The full variable domain, its missing parts supplied by reference TRBV15 and TRBJ1-1, is DAMVIQNPRYQVTQFGKPVTLSCSQTLNHNVMYWYQQKSSQAPKLLFHYYDKDFNNEADTPDNFQSRRPNTSFCFLDIRSPGLGDTAMYLCATSRTLGGRGTEAFFGQGTRLTVV.

The V call is TRBV19, the J call TRBJ1-1; 7 positions match TRBD1. V trimming: 1 base; J trimming: 4 bases; junction bases outside the gene matches: 6. The CDR3 totals 15 residues. Germline V gene data show CDR1 as LNHDA and CDR2 as SQIVND (reference sequence). CDR3 coding DNA: TGTGCCAGTAGTATAGTGGGGCAGGGGGGCACTGAAGCTTTCTTT. Its protein product is CASSIVGQGGTEAFF. The full variable domain, rest sourced from reference TRBV19 and TRBJ1-1, is DGGITQSPKYLFRKEGQNVTLSCEQNLNHDAMYWYRQDPGQGLRLIYYSQIVNDFQKGDIAEGYSVSREKKESFPLTVTSAQKNPTAFYLCASSIVGQGGTEAFFGQGTRLTVV.

The CDR3 is CASSQDWDRGPYEQYF. Here the CDR3 DNA reads TGTGCCAGCAGCCAAGATTGGGACAGGGGGCCATACGAGCAGTACTTC. This chain connects TRBV4-2 to TRBJ2-7; 12 positions match TRBD1. The length of the CDR3 is 16 residues. The germline CDR1 and CDR2 sequences are LGHNA and YNFKEQ. Germline trimming cut 0 bases from V and 4 bases from J; bases unmatched to any gene: 4.

The chain carries TRBV10-2 and TRBJ2-1; D is unclear. Germline V gene lookup returns CDR1 WSHSY and CDR2 SAAADI. The CDR3 totals 13 residues. Trimming took off 7 bases at V and 7 bases at J, with 14 bases between the two ends. CDR3 sequence (DNA): TGCGCCAGCATAAGTAGCACCTTGAATGAGCAGTTCTTC. Translation gives CASISSTLNEQFF.

This clone was seen a single time. The CDR3: CASSLFNKGEQFF. In nucleotides, the CDR3 is TGTGCCAGCAGCTTATTCAATAAGGGGGAGCAGTTCTTC. The rearrangement uses TRBV7-2 and TRBJ2-1; D is possibly TRBD1 (5 bases). V lost 2 bases to trimming and J lost 10 bases, with 12 bases between them. The CDR3 spans 13 residues. The V gene's germline CDR1 is SGHTA and CDR2 FQGNSA. The whole variable domain, remainder taken from reference TRBV7-2 and TRBJ2-1, is GAGVSQSPSNKVTEKGKDVELRCDPISGHTALYWYRQSLGQGLEFLIYFQGNSAPDKSGLPSDRFSAERTGGSVSTLTIQRTQQEDSAVYLCASSLFNKGEQFFGPGTRLTVL.

The V and J genes are TRBV6-5 and TRBJ1-1; 7 positions match TRBD1. The CDR3 has 14 residues. V was clipped by 6 bases and J by 4 bases; unmatched bases: 8. Germline lookup yields CDR1 MNHEY and CDR2 SVGAGI. The CDR3 region is CASSRDRARTEAFF. CDR3 nucleotides: TGTGCCAGCAGCCGCGACAGGGCTCGCACTGAAGCTTTCTTT.

This sequence joins TRBV7-2 and TRBJ2-1; 7 bases align to TRBD2. Unmatched junction bases numbered 14, after V lost 5 bases and J lost 4 bases. Germline V gives CDR1 SGHTA, CDR2 FQGNSA. The CDR3 is 17 residues long. This CDR3 reads CASSRSGERGIYNEQFF. CDR3 coding DNA: TGTGCCAGCAGCCGGAGCGGGGAGCGGGGAATATACAATGAGCAGTTCTTC.

V usage is TRBV19 and J usage is TRBJ1-2, with TRBD1 matching 7 bases. The CDR3 runs 18 residues. V lost 5 bases, J lost 0 bases, and 15 bases stayed unmatched. Germline V gene sequence: CDR1 LNHDA, CDR2 SQIVND (reference sequence). The DNA for the CDR3 is TGTGCCAGTAGTGACCCGGGACAGCGACGATTAACTAACTATGGCTACACCTTC. The encoded protein is CASSDPGQRRLTNYGYTF.

This chain uses TRBV25-1 with TRBJ2-2; TRBD1 matches 10 bases. Germline-derived CDR1 and CDR2 are MGHDK and SYGVNS. The CDR3 has 15 amino acids. With 3 bases clipped from V and 3 bases from J, the junction kept 1 base outside the gene matches. Here the CDR3 reads CASSEGTGDTGELFF. CDR3 coding DNA: TGTGCCAGCAGTGAGGGGACAGGGGACACCGGGGAGCTGTTTTTT.

The chain has TRBV5-6 and TRBJ2-2; TRBD2 is a possible D gene (6 bases). The CDR3 length is 15 residues. CDR1 and CDR2 from the germline V gene are SGHDT and YYEEEE. The germline V and J ends were trimmed by 5 bases and 1 base, with 12 bases remaining between them. CDR3 coding DNA: TGTGCCAGCAGTCCGGCGGGGCTGAACACCGGGGAGCTGTTTTTT. As protein: CASSPAGLNTGELFF.

The chain links TRBV28 to TRBJ2-5; a weak D match, TRBD2 (6 bases). The V and J ends lost 4 bases and 3 bases respectively, with 12 bases between them. CDR3 size: 14 residues. CDR1 is MDHEN, CDR2 SYDVKM, per germline. The CDR3 nucleotides read TGTGCCAGCAGTTCGTTAGCGGAAAAAGAGACCCAGTACTTC. This gives the protein CASSSLAEKETQYF. The whole variable domain, remainder taken from reference TRBV28 and TRBJ2-5, is DVKVTQSSRYLVKRTGEKVFLECVQDMDHENMFWYRQDPGLGLRLIYFSYDVKMKEKGDIPEGYSVSREKKERFSLILESASTNQTSMYLCASSSLAEKETQYFGPGTRLLVL.

This chain joins TRBV24-1 and TRBJ2-2; tentative D call: TRBD1 (5 bases). This CDR3 has 14 amino acids. The V gene lost 3 bases and the J gene lost 5 bases, with 9 bases spanning the gap. CDR1 and CDR2 (germline): KGHDR, SFDVKD. The chain's CDR3 is CATSDPRATGELFF. DNA of the CDR3: TGTGCCACCAGTGATCCCAGGGCAACCGGGGAGCTGTTTTTT.

V usage is TRBV2 and J usage is TRBJ1-1, with D perhaps TRBD1 (6 bases). The V end lost 11 bases, the J end lost 5 bases, and 12 bases lay between the germline ends. Germline CDR1 reads SNHLY; CDR2 reads FYNNEI. This CDR3 spans 11 amino acids. CDR3 bases: TGTGCCGCAGGGGTAGGGACTGAAGCTTTCTTT. This translates into CAAGVGTEAFF.

The J gene is TRBJ1-5, the V gene TRBV18; no clear D. In germline, CDR1 is KGHSH, CDR2 LQKENI. V was cut by 2 bases and J by 1 base, with 6 bases left in between. The CDR3 has 14 amino acids. CDR3 in amino acids: CASSPGQSNQPQHF. The CDR3 coding sequence is TGTGCCAGCTCACCAGGGCAGAGCAATCAGCCCCAGCATTTT.

V and J are TRBV24-1 and TRBJ1-2; 7 bases fit TRBD1. The germline V gene encodes CDR1 KGHDR and CDR2 SFDVKD. The CDR3 spans 13 residues. V lost 4 bases, J lost 8 bases, and 6 bases stayed unmatched. The CDR3 nucleotides are TGTGCCACCAGTGACCCGACAGGGTACGGCTACACCTTC. Translation: CATSDPTGYGYTF.

This clone was observed once. V is TRBV6-5 and J is TRBJ1-5, with D uncertain. V lost 6 bases, J lost 4 bases, and 13 bases lay in between. The CDR3 extends over 14 amino acids. CDR1 is MNHEY, CDR2 SVGAGI, per germline. The CDR3: CASRLRRANQPQHF. The CDR3 DNA is TGTGCCAGCAGACTACGGAGGGCGAATCAGCCCCAGCATTTT.

V usage is TRBV19 and J usage is TRBJ1-2; no firm D call. Germline V gene data show CDR1 as LNHDA and CDR2 as SQIVND (reference sequence). The V end was cut by 3 bases, the J end by 5 bases, with 10 bases between. The CDR3 contains 13 residues. This CDR3 is CASSIGRGYGYTF. In nucleotides, the CDR3 is TGTGCCAGTAGTATTGGGAGAGGATATGGCTACACCTTC.

The CDR3 DNA reads as TGTGCCTGGAGTGCATGGGGTTCGGGGTCACCCCTCCACTTT. This sequence encodes CAWSAWGSGSPLHF. J is TRBJ1-6 and V is TRBV30; D is uncertain. Looked up from germline, CDR1 is GTSNPN and CDR2 is SVGIG (reference sequence). The CDR3 is 14 residues long. V lost 1 base and J 10 bases, leaving 14 bases between the germline ends.

The CDR3 DNA reads TGTGCCAGCAGCGAGGGGACAGGGGGCGCCCTCTACGAGCAGTACTTC. Translated, it gives CASSEGTGGALYEQYF. The V call is TRBV9, the J call TRBJ2-7; 12 nucleotides align to TRBD1. Trimming at V came to 3 bases and at J to 3 bases, leaving 7 bases not matched to a gene. The CDR3 length is 16 residues. Germline V CDR1 and CDR2: SGDLS, YYNGEE.

The chain joins TRBV4-1 to TRBJ2-4; weak D call: TRBD2 (5 bases). Germline loops: CDR1 MGHRA, CDR2 YSYEKL. The CDR3 runs to 14 residues. Trimming shortened V by 0 bases and J by 9 bases, and 12 bases separated the two germline ends. CDR3 coding DNA: TGCGCCAGCAGCCAAGATGTCACTAGTGGCATTCAGTACTTC. Translation: CASSQDVTSGIQYF.

The V and J genes are TRBV11-2 and TRBJ1-2; D remains unclear. V shed 1 base and J shed 6 bases, with 6 bases lying between them. Germline CDR1 reads SGHAT; CDR2 reads FQNNGV. This CDR3 is built from 12 residues. Here the CDR3 DNA reads TGTGCCAGCAGCTTAGGTCCTGATGGCTACACCTTC. Amino acid sequence: CASSLGPDGYTF.

This sequence joins TRBV5-1 and TRBJ2-3; 7 nucleotides agree with TRBD2. CDR1 and CDR2 from the germline V gene are SGHRS and YFSETQ. The V segment lost 0 bases and the J segment 2 bases; nucleotides outside the gene matches: 3. The CDR3 contains 15 residues. The DNA of the CDR3 is TGCGCCAGCAGCTTGGATCTAGCGGCCACAGATACGCAGTATTTT. This translates into CASSLDLAATDTQYF. The full variable domain, its missing parts supplied by reference TRBV5-1 and TRBJ2-3, is KAGVTQTPRYLIKTRGQQVTLSCSPISGHRSVSWYQQTPGQGLQFLFEYFSETQRNKGNFPGRFSGRQFSNSRSEMNVSTLELGDSALYLCASSLDLAATDTQYFGPGTRLTVL.

This chain connects TRBV7-8 to TRBJ2-6, with no clear D. Germline V lookup: CDR1 SGHVS, CDR2 FQNEAQ. The ends were cut back, 0 bases at V and 0 bases at J, with 6 bases in the middle. The length of the CDR3 is 16 residues. CDR3 bases: TGTGCCAGCAGCTTAGCGCGAGCCTCTGGGGCCAACGTCCTGACTTTC. It specifies CASSLARASGANVLTF. Drawing the rest from reference TRBV7-8 and TRBJ2-6, the complete variable domain is GAGVSQSPRYKVAKRGQDVALRCDPISGHVSLFWYQQALGQGPEFLTYFQNEAQLDKSGLPSDRFFAERPEGSVSTLKIQRTQQEDSAVYLCASSLARASGANVLTFGAGSRLTVL.

This chain connects TRBV12-3 or TRBV12-4 to TRBJ1-4, with D maybe TRBD1 (6 bases). The CDR3 totals 13 residues. Between the trimmed V and J ends, which lost 6 bases and 5 bases, there was a span of 10 bases. For the CDR3, the DNA is TGTGCCAGCAGCCGAGGACAGAATGAAAAACTGTTTTTT. Translation gives CASSRGQNEKLFF.